Presented here are 16 T cell receptor beta chains from one specimen sequenced in a study of blood T cell repertoires in COVID-19. TCRdb's copy holds only in-frame clones and misses some; the assay was immunoSEQ multiplex PCR. The sample comprises tens of thousands of clones, 80% to 90% of which are singletons, and about 20% rests with the top ten. The material sequenced was peripheral blood. The source of these receptors is a woman between 45 and 65 years old with acute or convalescent COVID-19.

CDR3 amino acids: CASSAGQTYTEAFF. The CDR3, as DNA: TGTGCCAGCTCAGCGGGACAGACTTACACTGAAGCTTTCTTT. The chain uses TRBV18 and TRBJ1-1; 7 bases line up with TRBD1. In germline, CDR1 is KGHSH, CDR2 LQKENI. The ends lost 5 bases at V and 3 bases at J; junction bases unmatched: 6. This CDR3 has 14 amino acids.

J is TRBJ1-2 and V is TRBV9; a weak D match, TRBD1 (6 bases). V was clipped by 3 bases and J by 8 bases, with 11 bases between them. The CDR3 is made up of 12 amino acids. Germline CDR1 SGDLS, CDR2 YYNGEE. The CDR3: CASSARGFGYTF. DNA for the CDR3: TGTGCCAGCAGCGCCAGGGGATTCGGCTACACCTTC.

This clone was seen only once. Written as DNA, the CDR3 is TGCGCCAGCAGCGCACCGGGACAGGGGCCAGATACGCAGTATTTT. Protein: CASSAPGQGPDTQYF. The V call is TRBV5-1, the J call TRBJ2-3; 10 bases match TRBD1. The V and J ends lost 4 bases and 4 bases, in that order; junction bases with no gene match: 6. The CDR3 length is 15 residues. Germline-derived CDR1 and CDR2 are SGHRS and YFSETQ.

The chain carries TRBV5-4 and TRBJ1-6; the match to TRBD1 covers 10 bases. The germline V gene has CDR1 SGHNT and CDR2 YYREEE (reference sequence). Losses at the gene ends were 3 bases for V and 6 bases for J; bases not matched to a gene: 3. This CDR3 has 15 amino acids. CDR3 residues: CASSSGQGFNSPLHF. The CDR3 nucleotides are TGTGCCAGCAGCTCGGGACAGGGGTTTAATTCACCCCTCCACTTT.

This sequence joins TRBV19 and TRBJ1-2; D is perhaps TRBD1 (6 bases). Germline CDR1 is LNHDA and CDR2 is SQIVND (reference sequence). The length of the CDR3 is 15 residues. V was trimmed by 8 bases and J by 5 bases, leaving 21 bases between them. CDR3 sequence reads: CASRTQGQLIYGYTF. The CDR3 DNA reads TGTGCCAGTCGCACGCAGGGGCAGTTAATATATGGCTACACCTTC.

V is TRBV28 and J is TRBJ2-1; the match to TRBD2 covers 10 bases. CDR1 and CDR2 (germline): MDHEN, SYDVKM. CDR3 length: 14 amino acids. The ends lost 3 bases at V and 11 bases at J; junction bases unmatched: 7. As DNA, the CDR3 is TGTGCCAGCAGTTTGCAGCGGGAGGGTCGAAAGCAGTTCTTC. It encodes CASSLQREGRKQFF. Full variable domain (missing parts from reference TRBV28 and TRBJ2-1): DVKVTQSSRYLVKRTGEKVFLECVQDMDHENMFWYRQDPGLGLRLIYFSYDVKMKEKGDIPEGYSVSREKKERFSLILESASTNQTSMYLCASSLQREGRKQFFGPGTRLTVL.

The CDR3: CASSWGTGYGYTF. The CDR3 DNA reads TGTGCCAGCAGTTGGGGGACAGGCTATGGCTACACCTTC. The chain combines TRBV6-5 with TRBJ1-2, with 8 bases matching TRBD1. Germline lookup yields CDR1 MNHEY and CDR2 SVGAGI. The CDR3 is 13 residues long. V lost 4 bases to trimming and J lost 4 bases; unmatched junction nucleotides: 2.

V usage is TRBV28 and J usage is TRBJ1-6, with D unclear. With 3 bases removed from V and 8 bases from J, the gap between germline ends came to 5 bases. Germline-derived CDR1 and CDR2 are MDHEN and SYDVKM. The CDR3 contains 12 residues. The CDR3 sequence is CASSLEDSPLHF. The CDR3 nucleotides read TGTGCCAGCAGTTTGGAGGATTCACCCCTCCACTTT.

The rearrangement uses TRBV28 and TRBJ1-2; TRBD1 might be the D (5 bases). CDR1 and CDR2 (germline): MDHEN, SYDVKM. The V and J ends lost 6 bases and 2 bases respectively, with 10 bases between them. The CDR3 has 13 amino acids. CDR3 DNA sequence: TGTGCCAGCAGACCCTCAGGGAACTATGGCTACACCTTC. Translation gives CASRPSGNYGYTF.

This clone is a singleton in its sample. The V call is TRBV11-2, the J call TRBJ1-4; unclear D gene. The CDR3 is made up of 17 amino acids. The V gene's germline CDR1 is SGHAT and CDR2 FQNNGV. V dropped 3 bases and J dropped 0 bases, with 14 bases sitting between them. Here the CDR3 DNA reads TGTGCCAGCAGCTTGTTAGCGGTGGCTGCAACTAATGAAAAACTGTTTTTT. Protein: CASSLLAVAATNEKLFF. Full variable domain (missing parts from reference TRBV11-2 and TRBJ1-4): EAGVAQSPRYKIIEKRQSVAFWCNPISGHATLYWYQQILGQGPKLLIQFQNNGVVDDSQLPKDRFSAERLKGVDSTLKIQPAKLEDSAVYLCASSLLAVAATNEKLFFGSGTQLSVL.

In this sample, this clone turned up a few times. The DNA for the CDR3 is TGTGCCAGCAGTTTGTTTCGTGCAGGGGAGGCTTTCTTT. Protein sequence: CASSLFRAGEAFF. V usage is TRBV28 and J usage is TRBJ1-1; TRBD1 is a possible D gene (6 bases). V dropped 3 bases and J dropped 11 bases, with 16 bases sitting between them. Germline CDR1 reads MDHEN; CDR2 reads SYDVKM. The CDR3 sequence is 13 residues long.

The J gene is TRBJ2-2, the V gene TRBV27; the D is unclear. The CDR3 is 14 residues long. Germline CDR1 is MNHEY and CDR2 is SMNVEV (reference sequence). Trimming pared 5 bases from V and 4 bases from J, leaving 11 bases between. The CDR3, as DNA: TGTGCCAGCAGTCTCCGTTCGGTCACCGGGGAGCTGTTTTTT. This translates into CASSLRSVTGELFF.

V and J are TRBV11-2 and TRBJ2-5; 7 nucleotides align to TRBD1. This CDR3 region has 16 residues. J gave up 5 bases and V 0 bases, and 9 bases lay outside the gene matches. CDR1 is SGHAT, CDR2 FQNNGV, per germline. The CDR3 sequence is CASSLDMTGLGETQYF. CDR3 DNA sequence: TGTGCCAGCAGCTTAGATATGACAGGGTTGGGGGAGACCCAGTACTTC.

In this sample, this clone turned up a few times. The chain is built from TRBV2 and TRBJ2-7; D might be TRBD1 (5 bases). The CDR3 covers 14 residues. Trimming took 6 bases from V and 0 from J, leaving 12 bases between them. Germline assignment: CDR1 SNHLY and CDR2 FYNNEI. CDR3 amino acids: CASSEDIRSYEQYF. As DNA, the CDR3 is TGTGCCAGCAGCGAGGACATCCGCTCCTACGAGCAGTACTTC. Supplemented by reference TRBV2 and TRBJ2-7, the full variable domain reads EPEVTQTPSHQVTQMGQEVILRCVPISNHLYFYWYRQILGQKVEFLVSFYNNEISEKSEIFDDQFSVERPDGSNFTLKIRSTKLEDSAMYFCASSEDIRSYEQYFGPGTRLTVT.

This chain uses TRBV10-3 with TRBJ2-7, with 15 bases that match TRBD2. The CDR3 sequence is 16 residues long. The V gene's germline CDR1 is ENHRY and CDR2 SYGVKD. The J segment lost 3 bases and the V segment lost 5 bases, leaving 5 bases of the junction unmatched. The DNA of the CDR3 is TGTGCCATCAGTCCGGGACTAGCGGGAGGACACTACGAGCAGTACTTC. This gives the protein CAISPGLAGGHYEQYF.

The CDR3 DNA reads TGCGCCAGCAGCTTGGAGGGAGGTAACTACGAGCAGTACTTC. Translating it yields CASSLEGGNYEQYF. V usage is TRBV5-1 and J usage is TRBJ2-7; D is perhaps TRBD2 (6 bases). The germline V and J ends were trimmed by 0 bases and 3 bases, with 10 bases remaining between them. Germline lookup yields CDR1 SGHRS and CDR2 YFSETQ. CDR3 length: 14 amino acids.